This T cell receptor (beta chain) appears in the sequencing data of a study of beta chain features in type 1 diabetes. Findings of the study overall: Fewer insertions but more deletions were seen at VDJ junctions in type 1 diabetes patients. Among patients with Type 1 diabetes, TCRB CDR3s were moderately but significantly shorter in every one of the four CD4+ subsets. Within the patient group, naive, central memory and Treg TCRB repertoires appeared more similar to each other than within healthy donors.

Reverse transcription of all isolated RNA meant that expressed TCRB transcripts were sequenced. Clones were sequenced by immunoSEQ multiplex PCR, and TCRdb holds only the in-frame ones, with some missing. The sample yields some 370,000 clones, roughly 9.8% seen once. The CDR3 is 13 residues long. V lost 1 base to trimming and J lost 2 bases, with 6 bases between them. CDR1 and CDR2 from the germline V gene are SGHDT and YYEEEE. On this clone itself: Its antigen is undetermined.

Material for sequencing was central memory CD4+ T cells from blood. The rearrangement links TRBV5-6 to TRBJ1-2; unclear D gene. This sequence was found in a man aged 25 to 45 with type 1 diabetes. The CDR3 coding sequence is TGTGCCAGCAGCTTGAGGGCCAACTATGGCTACACCTTC. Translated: CASSLRANYGYTF. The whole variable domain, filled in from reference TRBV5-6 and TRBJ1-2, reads DAGVTQSPTHLIKTRGQQVTLRCSPKSGHDTVSWYQQALGQGPQFIFQYYEEEERQRGNFPDRFSGHQFPNYSSELNVNALLLGDSALYLCASSLRANYGYTFGSGTRLTVV.